This is a list of T cell receptor beta chains from one sample in a study of CD8+ T cells in alopecia areata. Profiled with immunoSEQ multiplex PCR; TCRdb holds only in-frame clones, not every one. The sample holds fewer than 7,500 clones, around 64% seen once. The sample consisted of skin, taken at week 0. The receptors were gathered from a human donor with alopecia areata. CDR3s include the opening cysteine and the closing phenylalanine or tryptophan. The order of the fields is V gene, D gene, J gene, clone size, CDR3 DNA, CDR3 protein. The D gene is left open where the match is weak. Only part of the rows carry a size: once, few, many, or a class if the clone is expanded.

v_gene: TRBV4-1
d_gene: TRBD2
j_gene: TRBJ2-4
abundance: NA
CDR3nt: TGCGCCAGCAGCGGCCGGACTAGCGGGGGGTCGGACATTCAGTACTTC
CDR3aa: CASSGRTSGGSDIQYF

v_gene: TRBV29-1
d_gene: TRBD1
j_gene: TRBJ2-1
abundance: NA
CDR3nt: TGCAGCGTGACCGGGACAGGGTTGAATGAGCAGTTCTTC
CDR3aa: CSVTGTGLNEQFF

v_gene: TRBV7-6
d_gene: TRBD1
j_gene: TRBJ2-7
abundance: NA
CDR3nt: TGTGCCAGCAGCTCGAACCGGGACAGGCCATATTACGAGCAGTACTTC
CDR3aa: CASSSNRDRPYYEQYF

v_gene: TRBV28
d_gene: NA
j_gene: TRBJ1-5
abundance: NA
CDR3nt: TGTGCCAGCAGGCAAAGTCTAAGCAATCAGCCCCAGCATTTT
CDR3aa: CASRQSLSNQPQHF

v_gene: TRBV29-1
d_gene: TRBD2
j_gene: TRBJ2-7
abundance: NA
CDR3nt: TGCAGCGTTTTATCCGGGACTAGCGGGGGAAGTCAGTACTTC
CDR3aa: CSVLSGTSGGSQYF

v_gene: TRBV2
d_gene: TRBD1
j_gene: TRBJ1-2
abundance: NA
CDR3nt: TGTGCCAGCAGCGGACAGGGGAACTATGGCTACACCTTC
CDR3aa: CASSGQGNYGYTF

v_gene: TRBV2
d_gene: NA
j_gene: TRBJ1-6
abundance: few
CDR3nt: TGTGCCAGACAGCGGGCCTTCACTTCACCCCTCCACTTT
CDR3aa: CARQRAFTSPLHF

v_gene: TRBV4-3
d_gene: NA
j_gene: TRBJ1-6
abundance: NA
CDR3nt: TGCGCCAGCAGTCAAGAAAGGGGAGTTCCAGGCTCACCCCTCCACTTT
CDR3aa: CASSQERGVPGSPLHF

v_gene: TRBV6-5
d_gene: NA
j_gene: TRBJ2-1
abundance: NA
CDR3nt: TGTGCCAGCAGTTACCCTCCAGGATACGGCAATGAGCAGTTCTTC
CDR3aa: CASSYPPGYGNEQFF

v_gene: TRBV5-8
d_gene: NA
j_gene: TRBJ1-1
abundance: NA
CDR3nt: TGTGCCAGCAGCTTGGGAACCGGGACTGGGGCTGAAGAAGCTTTCTTT
CDR3aa: CASSLGTGTGAEEAFF

v_gene: TRBV30
d_gene: TRBD2
j_gene: TRBJ2-5
abundance: NA
CDR3nt: TGTGCCTGGAGTGCCCCTGGACTAGCGGGCCCACAAGAGACCCAGTACTTC
CDR3aa: CAWSAPGLAGPQETQYF

v_gene: TRBV7-2
d_gene: TRBD2
j_gene: TRBJ2-5
abundance: few
CDR3nt: TGTGCCAGCAGCTTAGGGGGGGGTGCACAAGAGACCCAGTACTTC
CDR3aa: CASSLGGGAQETQYF

v_gene: TRBV5-1
d_gene: TRBD2
j_gene: TRBJ2-7
abundance: NA
CDR3nt: TGCGCCAGCAGCTTGGTTGCGGGAGGGCCCTACGAGCAGTACTTC
CDR3aa: CASSLVAGGPYEQYF

v_gene: TRBV6-6
d_gene: NA
j_gene: TRBJ2-1
abundance: NA
CDR3nt: TGTGCCAGCAGCCCCGGGGACTACAATGAGCAGTTCTTC
CDR3aa: CASSPGDYNEQFF

v_gene: TRBV7-9
d_gene: NA
j_gene: TRBJ2-1
abundance: NA
CDR3nt: TGTGCCAGCAGCTTAAATTGGAATGAGCAGTTCTTC
CDR3aa: CASSLNWNEQFF

v_gene: TRBV6-5
d_gene: TRBD1
j_gene: TRBJ1-1
abundance: NA
CDR3nt: TGTGCCAGCAGGGGGACAGGGAAGAACACTGAAGCTTTCTTT
CDR3aa: CASRGTGKNTEAFF

v_gene: TRBV6-5
d_gene: NA
j_gene: TRBJ1-5
abundance: NA
CDR3nt: TGTGCCAGCAGTTCGGGGGGGATGGGCAATCAGCCCCAGCATTTT
CDR3aa: CASSSGGMGNQPQHF

v_gene: TRBV28
d_gene: NA
j_gene: TRBJ1-4
abundance: NA
CDR3nt: TGTGCCAGCAGCCTTTCGTGGGCTAATGAAAAACTGTTTTTT
CDR3aa: CASSLSWANEKLFF

v_gene: TRBV7-2
d_gene: TRBD1
j_gene: TRBJ1-1
abundance: NA
CDR3nt: TGTGCCAGCAGCTTTTCAGGGGGCTGGGGGAACACTGAAGCTTTCTTT
CDR3aa: CASSFSGGWGNTEAFF

v_gene: TRBV5-1
d_gene: TRBD1
j_gene: TRBJ2-2
abundance: NA
CDR3nt: TGCGCCAGCAGCCCGGGACAGACTAACACCGGGGAGCTGTTTTTT
CDR3aa: CASSPGQTNTGELFF

v_gene: TRBV5-1
d_gene: NA
j_gene: TRBJ1-1
abundance: medium-sized
CDR3nt: TGCGCCAGCAGCTTGCGCCCCGGACTGTCGAACACTGAAGCTTTCTTT
CDR3aa: CASSLRPGLSNTEAFF

v_gene: TRBV6-5
d_gene: NA
j_gene: TRBJ2-1
abundance: NA
CDR3nt: TGTGCCAGCAGTTCGTTGTGGGCGGGCAATGAGCAGTTCTTC
CDR3aa: CASSSLWAGNEQFF

v_gene: TRBV7-2
d_gene: TRBD1
j_gene: TRBJ2-4
abundance: NA
CDR3nt: TGTGCCAGCAGCTTCGACAGGGGGCCAAACATTCAGTACTTC
CDR3aa: CASSFDRGPNIQYF

v_gene: TRBV7-9
d_gene: TRBD1
j_gene: TRBJ2-7
abundance: NA
CDR3nt: TGTGCCAGCAGCTCCCCGGGACAGAGCCCTTCCTACGAGCAGTACTTC
CDR3aa: CASSSPGQSPSYEQYF

v_gene: TRBV7-8
d_gene: TRBD1
j_gene: TRBJ1-2
abundance: once
CDR3nt: TGTGCCAGCAGCATCAGGACAGGAAACAATGGCTACACCTTC
CDR3aa: CASSIRTGNNGYTF

v_gene: TRBV6-5
d_gene: NA
j_gene: TRBJ2-4
abundance: NA
CDR3nt: TGTGCCAGCAGTTACGCGGCAGGGGCCAAAAACATTCAGTACTTC
CDR3aa: CASSYAAGAKNIQYF

v_gene: TRBV21-1
d_gene: NA
j_gene: TRBJ1-2
abundance: NA
CDR3nt: TGTGCCAGCAGCATGCGAACTACAGGGCTGGGTCGTGGCTACACCTTC
CDR3aa: CASSMRTTGLGRGYTF

v_gene: TRBV7-3
d_gene: TRBD1
j_gene: TRBJ1-5
abundance: few
CDR3nt: TGTGCCAGCAGCTTAATTGGGGGACAGGGGGGGCAGCCCCAGCATTTT
CDR3aa: CASSLIGGQGGQPQHF

v_gene: TRBV6-6
d_gene: NA
j_gene: TRBJ1-5
abundance: once
CDR3nt: TGTGCCAGCTCCCCAGTCAATAGCAATCAGCCCCAGCATTTT
CDR3aa: CASSPVNSNQPQHF

v_gene: TRBV2
d_gene: TRBD1
j_gene: TRBJ2-7
abundance: NA
CDR3nt: TGTGCCAGCAGTGAAGGGACAGGGCTCTACGAGCAGTACTTC
CDR3aa: CASSEGTGLYEQYF

v_gene: TRBV7-2
d_gene: NA
j_gene: TRBJ1-1
abundance: NA
CDR3nt: TGTGCCAGCAGCTTGGCAGGCCTGAACACTGAAGCTTTCTTT
CDR3aa: CASSLAGLNTEAFF

v_gene: TRBV5-6
d_gene: NA
j_gene: TRBJ2-1
abundance: NA
CDR3nt: TGTGCCAGCAGCCTTAGCGGTCCCTACAATGAGCAGTTCTTC
CDR3aa: CASSLSGPYNEQFF

v_gene: TRBV29-1
d_gene: TRBD2
j_gene: TRBJ2-3
abundance: NA
CDR3nt: TGCAGCGTATCAGCGGGAGAGGTTGTAGATACGCAGTATTTT
CDR3aa: CSVSAGEVVDTQYF

v_gene: TRBV7-2
d_gene: TRBD2
j_gene: TRBJ2-1
abundance: NA
CDR3nt: TGTGCCAGCAGCCCTGGACTAGGAACTGCTTATGAGCAGTTCTTC
CDR3aa: CASSPGLGTAYEQFF

v_gene: TRBV28
d_gene: NA
j_gene: TRBJ1-5
abundance: NA
CDR3nt: TGTGCCAGCATGAGGAGGGGGATAGGCAATCAGCCCCAGCATTTT
CDR3aa: CASMRRGIGNQPQHF

v_gene: TRBV5-1
d_gene: TRBD1
j_gene: TRBJ2-7
abundance: few
CDR3nt: TGCGCCAGCAGCTTGGACGACAGGGGAGTTTTCGACGAGCAGTACTTC
CDR3aa: CASSLDDRGVFDEQYF